Only one count was recorded for the clone carrying this TCR beta chain. This sample stems from a study of blood T cell repertoires in COVID-19. This CDR3 contains 13 residues. V lost 5 bases, J lost 3 bases, and 12 bases lay in between. CDR1 is SQVTM and CDR2 is ANQGSEA in the germline V gene. Sequencing used immunoSEQ multiplex PCR; TCRdb keeps in-frame clones, though not all of them. This sample has under 200,000 clones; roughly 84% occur once, and the top ten carry more than 3%. The sample taken for sequencing was PBMCs or T cells enriched from blood (not recorded which). The sequence was collected from a woman between 25 and 40 years old who had been exposed to COVID-19. The gene calls are TRBV29-1 and TRBJ2-3; no firm D call. The CDR3 spells CSVNFPLTDTQYF. CDR3 in DNA: TGCAGCGTTAATTTTCCACTAACAGATACGCAGTATTTT.